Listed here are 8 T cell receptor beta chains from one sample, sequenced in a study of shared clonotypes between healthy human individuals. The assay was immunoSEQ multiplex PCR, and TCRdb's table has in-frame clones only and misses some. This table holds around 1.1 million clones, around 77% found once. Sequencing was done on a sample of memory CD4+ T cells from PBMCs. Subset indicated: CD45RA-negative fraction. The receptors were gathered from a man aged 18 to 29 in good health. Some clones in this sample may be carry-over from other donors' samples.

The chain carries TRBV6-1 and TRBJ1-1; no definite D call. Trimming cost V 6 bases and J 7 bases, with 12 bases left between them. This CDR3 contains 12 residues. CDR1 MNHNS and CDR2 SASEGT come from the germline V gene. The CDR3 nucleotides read TGTGCCAGCAGCCTCAATATACTTGAAGCTTTCTTT. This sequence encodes CASSLNILEAFF.

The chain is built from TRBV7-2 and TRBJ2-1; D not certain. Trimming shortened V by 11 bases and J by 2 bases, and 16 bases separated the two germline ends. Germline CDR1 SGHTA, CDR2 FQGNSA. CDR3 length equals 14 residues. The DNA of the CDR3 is TGTGCCTGCAAGTCCAAAAACGCCTACAATGAGCAGTTCTTC. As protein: CACKSKNAYNEQFF. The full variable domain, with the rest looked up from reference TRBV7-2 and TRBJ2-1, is GAGVSQSPSNKVTEKGKDVELRCDPISGHTALYWYRQSLGQGLEFLIYFQGNSAPDKSGLPSDRFSAERTGGSVSTLTIQRTQQEDSAVYLCACKSKNAYNEQFFGPGTRLTVL.

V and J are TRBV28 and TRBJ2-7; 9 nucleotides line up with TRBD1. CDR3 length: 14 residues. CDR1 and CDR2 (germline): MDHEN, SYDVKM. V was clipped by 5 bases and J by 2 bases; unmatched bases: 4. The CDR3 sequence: CASSDRDRAYEQYF. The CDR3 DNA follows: TGTGCCAGCAGTGACCGGGACAGGGCCTACGAGCAGTACTTC.

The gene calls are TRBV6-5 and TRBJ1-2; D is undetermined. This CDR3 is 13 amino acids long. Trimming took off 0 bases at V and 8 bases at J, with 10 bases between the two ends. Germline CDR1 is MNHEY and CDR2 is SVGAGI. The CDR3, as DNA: TGTGCCAGCAGTTACTCACGAACTGGGGGCTACACCTTC. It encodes CASSYSRTGGYTF.

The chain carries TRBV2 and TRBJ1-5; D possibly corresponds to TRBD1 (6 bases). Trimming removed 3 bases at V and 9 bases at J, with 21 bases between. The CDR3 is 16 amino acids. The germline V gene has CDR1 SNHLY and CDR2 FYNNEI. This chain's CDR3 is CASSEEGMTGRWPQHF. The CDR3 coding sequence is TGTGCCAGCAGTGAGGAAGGAATGACAGGTCGCTGGCCCCAGCATTTT.

CDR3 amino acids: CASSPLIFGGSIPDTQYF. The DNA of the CDR3 is TGTGCCAGCAGCCCCCTCATATTTGGCGGGAGTATACCAGATACGCAGTATTTT. The gene calls are TRBV9 and TRBJ2-3, with TRBD2 matching 7 bases. After removal of 4 bases from V and 4 bases from J, the junction contained 18 bases not matched to a gene. CDR1 and CDR2 (germline): SGDLS, YYNGEE. CDR3 length: 18 residues.

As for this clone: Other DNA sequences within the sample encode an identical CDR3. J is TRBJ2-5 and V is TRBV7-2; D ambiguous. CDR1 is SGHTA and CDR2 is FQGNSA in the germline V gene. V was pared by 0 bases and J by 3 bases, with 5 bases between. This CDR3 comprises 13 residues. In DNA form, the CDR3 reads TGTGCCAGCAGCTTAGCCAAGGAAGAGACCCAGTACTTC. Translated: CASSLAKEETQYF.

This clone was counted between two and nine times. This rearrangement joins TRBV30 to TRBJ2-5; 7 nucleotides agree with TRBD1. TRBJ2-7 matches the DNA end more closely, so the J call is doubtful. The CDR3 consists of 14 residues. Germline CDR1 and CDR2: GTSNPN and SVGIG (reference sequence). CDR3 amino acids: CAWRLLDRVYEQYF. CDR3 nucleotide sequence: TGTGCCTGGAGGCTACTCGACAGGGTCTACGAGCAGTACTTC.